This passage covers 28 T cell receptor beta chains from one sample sequenced in a study of control samples from healthy donors and cancer patients. Assay used: immunoSEQ multiplex PCR; TCRdb lists only in-frame clones, some missing. In the table there are around 52,000 clones, around 93% of which are singletons. Sequencing used PBMCs. The receptors derive from a man aged 30-40 years with colorectal cancer.

The rearrangement uses TRBV3-1 (or the pseudogene TRBV3-2) and TRBJ2-3, with 8 bases identical to TRBD2. The J segment lost 5 bases and the V segment lost 4 bases, leaving 14 bases of the junction unmatched. The CDR3 contains 17 residues. The germline gives CDR1 LGHDT, CDR2 YNNKEL (reference sequence). CDR3 DNA sequence: TGTGCCAGCAGCCTCTCGACTAGCGCGAATCCGCGAGATACGCAGTATTTT. This gives the protein CASSLSTSANPRDTQYF.

The rearrangement links TRBV19 to TRBJ1-2; D remains ambiguous. Trimming removed 4 bases at V and 7 bases at J, with 7 bases between. Germline CDR1 and CDR2: LNHDA and SQIVND (reference sequence). The CDR3 extends over 11 amino acids. Here the CDR3 reads CASSRYGGYTF. Written as DNA, the CDR3 is TGTGCCAGTAGTAGGTACGGTGGCTACACCTTC.

A single count supports this clone. The chain links TRBV4-2 to TRBJ2-7; no firm D call. The CDR3 covers 15 residues. V gave up 0 bases and J gave up 0 bases, with 9 bases separating them. Germline-derived CDR1 and CDR2 are LGHNA and YNFKEQ. CDR3 nucleotides: TGTGCCAGCAGCCAAGAACGCGATAGCTCCTACGAGCAGTACTTC. Amino acids: CASSQERDSSYEQYF.

This clone was seen a few times. The rearrangement links TRBV9 to TRBJ1-2, with D uncertain. V shed 4 bases and J shed 5 bases, with 15 bases lying between them. CDR1 and CDR2 (germline): SGDLS, YYNGEE. This CDR3 is built from 14 residues. Here the CDR3 DNA reads TGTGCCAGCAGCCCGACTCATTCTCTTTATGGCTACACCTTC. Translated: CASSPTHSLYGYTF.

The table lists this clone with a count of one. The V call is TRBV21-1, the J call TRBJ1-5. TRBV21-1 is a known pseudogene. CDR3 length equals 16 residues. The CDR3 region has the DNA TGTGCCAGCAGCGTCCTCTTTCGGATCAGCAATCAGCCCCAGCATTTT. This codes for CASSVLFRISNQPQHF.

This chain connects TRBV19 to TRBJ2-5, with D perhaps given as TRBD1 or TRBD2 (5 bases each). V lost 6 bases to trimming and J lost 3 bases, with 11 bases between them. In germline, CDR1 is LNHDA, CDR2 SQIVND (reference sequence). There are 13 residues in the CDR3. The CDR3 here is CASSGTAEETQYF. The CDR3 DNA is TGTGCCAGTAGCGGGACGGCAGAAGAGACCCAGTACTTC.

The rearrangement uses TRBV7-2 and TRBJ2-7; unclear D gene. From germline, CDR1 is SGHTA and CDR2 FQGNSA. V was trimmed by 6 bases and J by 2 bases, leaving 14 bases between them. The CDR3 totals 14 residues. The DNA for the CDR3 is TGTGCCAGCAGTTCCCTCGGTGGACCCTACGAGCAGTACGTC. This sequence encodes CASSSLGGPYEQYV.

The rearrangement joins TRBV7-2 to TRBJ1-6; 9 bases fit TRBD1. Germline lookup yields CDR1 SGHTA and CDR2 FQGNSA. The junction had 6 bases not matched to a gene; V was cut back by 5 bases and J by 10 bases. The CDR3 loop spans 14 amino acids. This CDR3 reads CASSRTGVGSPLHF. DNA of the CDR3: TGTGCCAGCAGCCGGACAGGGGTGGGGTCACCCCTCCACTTT.

The chain links TRBV14 to TRBJ2-1, with TRBD1 identical over 8 bases. Germline lookup yields CDR1 SGHDN and CDR2 FVKESK. The CDR3 spans 15 residues. Trimming at V came to 4 bases and at J to 4 bases, leaving 6 bases not matched to a gene. As DNA, the CDR3 is TGTGCCAGCAGCCGGGACAGGACGATTTACAATGAGCAGTTCTTC. Amino acid sequence: CASSRDRTIYNEQFF.

The gene calls are TRBV19 and TRBJ1-3, with 7 bases aligning to TRBD1. This CDR3 contains 14 residues. The V gene's germline CDR1 is LNHDA and CDR2 SQIVND (reference sequence). V was clipped by 7 bases and J by 4 bases; unmatched bases: 7. CDR3 residues: CASTVTGFGNTIYF. The CDR3 DNA is TGTGCCAGTACCGTGACAGGGTTCGGAAACACCATATATTTT. Supplemented by reference TRBV19 and TRBJ1-3, the full variable domain reads DGGITQSPKYLFRKEGQNVTLSCEQNLNHDAMYWYRQDPGQGLRLIYYSQIVNDFQKGDIAEGYSVSREKKESFPLTVTSAQKNPTAFYLCASTVTGFGNTIYFGEGSWLTVV.

Only one count was recorded for this clone. This rearrangement joins TRBV7-2 to TRBJ1-4, with D tentatively TRBD1 (6 bases). CDR3 length equals 14 residues. Germline V gene sequence: CDR1 SGHTA, CDR2 FQGNSA. V lost 6 bases and J 1 base, leaving 9 bases between the germline ends. CDR3 sequence reads: CASRRTETNEKLFF. The CDR3 DNA follows: TGTGCCAGCAGACGGACAGAAACTAATGAAAAACTGTTTTTT.

The rearrangement joins TRBV10-2 to TRBJ2-3; 9 bases fit TRBD1. Germline V CDR1 and CDR2: WSHSY, SAAADI. V was pared by 10 bases and J by 1 base, with 9 bases of the junction left unmatched. The CDR3 has 15 residues. The CDR3 region is CATMNRDRGTDTQYF. The CDR3, as DNA: TGCGCCACCATGAACCGGGACAGGGGCACAGATACGCAGTATTTT.

The chain carries TRBV11-3 and TRBJ1-1; 7 nucleotides line up with TRBD1. Germline V gives CDR1 SGHNT, CDR2 YENEEA. This CDR3 comprises 13 residues. V gave up 4 bases and J gave up 11 bases; unmatched junction bases: 10. The CDR3 region has the DNA TGTGCCAGCAGCTCGGAATCACAGGGGAAGGCTTTCTTT. Translating gives CASSSESQGKAFF. Full variable domain (missing parts from reference TRBV11-3 and TRBJ1-1): EAGVVQSPRYKIIEKKQPVAFWCNPISGHNTLYWYLQNLGQGPELLIRYENEEAVDDSQLPKDRFSAERLKGVDSTLKIQPAELGDSAVYLCASSSESQGKAFFGQGTRLTVV.

The table lists this clone with a count of one. The J gene is TRBJ1-2, the V gene TRBV6-6; 7 bases align to TRBD1. The junction had 15 bases not matched to a gene; V was cut back by 11 bases and J by 0 bases. The length of the CDR3 is 16 residues. Germline V lookup: CDR1 MNHNY, CDR2 SVGAGI (reference sequence). The CDR3 nucleotides are TGTGCCGTCTCCAGGGGGGGTTCCTATTCTAACTATGGCTACACCTTC. Translated: CAVSRGGSYSNYGYTF.

The chain couples TRBV7-2 to TRBJ1-4; maybe TRBD1 (5 bases). The germline CDR1 and CDR2 sequences are SGHTA and FQGNSA. V dropped 4 bases and J dropped 7 bases, with 16 bases sitting between them. This CDR3 has 15 amino acids. CDR3 DNA sequence: TGTGCCAGCAGCTCTCGGCCCGGGGCTGGTGAAAAACTGTTTTTT. The encoded protein is CASSSRPGAGEKLFF.

The chain employs TRBV9 and TRBJ1-2; D not certain. Germline V CDR1 and CDR2: SGDLS, YYNGEE. The CDR3 is made up of 13 amino acids. Deletions cut 4 bases from V and 4 bases from J, with 11 bases between. CDR3 in amino acids: CASSLSLSYGYTF. The CDR3 nucleotides read TGTGCCAGCAGCCTCTCCTTGAGCTATGGCTACACCTTC.

This clone has a single count. The chain employs TRBV5-4 and TRBJ2-6; 14 bases map to TRBD2. The germline CDR1 and CDR2 sequences are SGHNT and YYREEE (reference sequence). The CDR3 totals 20 residues. J was trimmed by 0 bases and V by 4 bases; bases with no gene match: 9. The CDR3 nucleotides read TGTGCCAGCAGCCCGTGGGGACTAGCGGGGGCTGGCTCTGGGGCCAACGTCCTGACTTTC. This translates into CASSPWGLAGAGSGANVLTF.

The chain joins TRBV7-6 to TRBJ2-4; D not certain. The V end lost 0 bases, the J end lost 9 bases, and 9 bases lay between the germline ends. This CDR3 comprises 13 residues. Germline V gene sequence: CDR1 SGHVS, CDR2 FNYEAQ. CDR3 protein: CASSLAADGIQYF. DNA of the CDR3: TGTGCCAGCAGCTTAGCCGCGGATGGCATTCAGTACTTC.

CDR3 nucleotides: TGTGCCAGCAGGCCCACTAGGGCAGATACGCAGTATTTT. Translated: CASRPTRADTQYF. This rearrangement joins TRBV2 to TRBJ2-3, with TRBD2 as a possible D gene (5 bases). V gave up 6 bases and J gave up 4 bases, with 11 bases separating them. The CDR3 is 13 residues long. The germline CDR1 and CDR2 sequences are SNHLY and FYNNEI.

V gene TRBV5-1 combines with J gene TRBJ1-1, with a weak D call TRBD1 (6 bases). Germline CDR1 is SGHRS and CDR2 is YFSETQ. There are 15 residues in the CDR3. Trimming removed 0 bases at V and 1 base at J, with 10 bases between. CDR3 amino acids: CASSLGLTGNTEAFF. In DNA, the CDR3 is TGCGCCAGCAGCTTGGGCCTGACAGGGAACACTGAAGCTTTCTTT.

The chain recombines TRBV7-8 with TRBJ1-5; possibly TRBD1 for D (5 bases). V dropped 0 bases and J dropped 1 base, with 13 bases sitting between them. Germline CDR1 and CDR2: SGHVS and FQNEAQ. The CDR3 consists of 17 residues. This CDR3 is CASSLAPTDSSNQPQHF. CDR3 DNA sequence: TGTGCCAGCAGCTTAGCGCCCACCGACAGCAGCAATCAGCCCCAGCATTTT.

The chain recombines TRBV15 with TRBJ2-7, with unresolved D. The CDR3 length is 14 residues. Germline assignment: CDR1 LNHNV and CDR2 YYDKDF (reference sequence). The V gene lost 0 bases and the J gene lost 0 bases, with 6 bases spanning the gap. CDR3 sequence reads: CATSRDLYSYEQYF. The DNA for the CDR3 is TGTGCCACCAGCAGAGATTTATACTCCTACGAGCAGTACTTC.

The chain couples TRBV2 to TRBJ2-2; D is unresolved. Germline CDR1 and CDR2: SNHLY and FYNNEI. The V and J ends lost 5 bases and 0 bases respectively, with 10 bases between them. The CDR3 is made up of 15 amino acids. The CDR3 DNA is TGTGCCAGCAGTCCGTATACTTCGAACACCGGGGAGCTGTTTTTT. It codes for CASSPYTSNTGELFF.

V gene TRBV25-1 combines with J gene TRBJ2-2; 10 bases map to TRBD1. Germline CDR1 is MGHDK and CDR2 is SYGVNS. V shed 1 base, J shed 6 bases, and the junction held 2 bases outside the gene matches. The CDR3 runs 15 residues. This CDR3 is CASSEWGTGAGELFF. In DNA, the CDR3 is TGTGCCAGCAGTGAATGGGGGACAGGGGCCGGGGAGCTGTTTTTT.

This clone was seen only a few times. The J gene is TRBJ2-2, the V gene TRBV7-9; 8 bases are shared with TRBD1. CDR1 and CDR2 from the germline V gene are SEHNR and FQNEAQ (reference sequence). The V segment lost 5 bases and the J segment 6 bases; nucleotides outside the gene matches: 11. The CDR3 covers 16 residues. CDR3 in DNA: TGTGCCAGCAGCCGTCCTTCGACAGGGGTAGCCGGGGAGCTGTTTTTT. It is translated as CASSRPSTGVAGELFF.

CDR3 sequence (DNA): TGTGCCAGCAGAGGGGAGACCCAGTACTTC. It specifies CASRGETQYF. The gene calls are TRBV12-3 or TRBV12-4 and TRBJ2-5, with no clear D. Trimming stripped 6 bases from V and 5 bases from J, with 4 bases between. CDR3 length: 10 residues.

There are a few counts of this clone. This chain uses TRBV7-9 with TRBJ1-4, with a possible D match to TRBD1 (5 bases). V lost 5 bases to trimming and J lost 7 bases, with 11 bases between them. Per germline, CDR1 SEHNR and CDR2 FQNEAQ (reference sequence). CDR3 length: 13 residues. DNA of the CDR3: TGTGCCAGCAGCCTCGGGGCGGGTGAAAAACTGTTTTTT. It specifies CASSLGAGEKLFF.

In its sample, this clone was seen once. The chain combines TRBV5-4 with TRBJ1-2; possibly TRBD1 for D (6 bases). The CDR3 runs 14 residues. CDR1 and CDR2 from the germline V gene are SGHNT and YYREEE (reference sequence). V was pared by 3 bases and J by 2 bases, with 11 bases between. This chain's CDR3 is CASSSRGPNYGYTF. The CDR3 DNA is TGTGCCAGCAGCTCCAGGGGTCCAAACTATGGCTACACCTTC.